The entry below describes one T cell receptor beta chain. Its specificity is not known. The PCR was carried out with 60 Vbeta primers and 13 Jbeta primers. Only in-frame clones appear in the TCRdb table, and some are missing; sequencing was by immunoSEQ multiplex PCR. This listing includes over 100,000 clones. The CDR3 spans 16 residues. Trimming took 4 bases from V and 1 from J, leaving 14 bases between them. The germline CDR1 and CDR2 sequences are SGHDT and YYEEEE. The data derive from a study of cytomegalovirus exposure and HLA in healthy donors. Findings and limits, study-wide: The number of N-insertions in an Asian-associated ancestry cluster was reportedly below the approximately 690-donor mean in a later analysis. Trimming of TCR beta V- and J-genes showed a link, identified in a later analysis, to a missense DCLRE1C variant. Reported findings show TCR beta sequences accurately forecast HLA-A and HLA-B alleles in most subjects. Rare TCR sequences predominated, though certain public TCRs were found in many donors.

The sample comprised PBMCs. This sequence joins TRBV5-6 and TRBJ2-2, with D perhaps matching TRBD2 (5 bases). The receptor was derived from a man aged 25-45 years in good health and CMV-seronegative. The CDR3 nucleotides are TGTGCCAGCAGCGCTGACACCGGAGGGAACACCGGGGAGCTGTTTTTT. Its translation is CASSADTGGNTGELFF.